What follows describes a single TCR beta chain. Antigen specificity is unknown. Sequencing used immunoSEQ multiplex PCR; TCRdb keeps in-frame clones, though not all of them. The repertoire holds approximately 2.5 million clones, with 80% to 95% as singletons. The data stem from a study of shared clonotypes between healthy human individuals. Whole-study context: Per donor, three plates held CD4 naive cells, three held CD4 memory, two held CD8 naive and one held CD8 memory. Study results and caveats: Read depth was anticipated to influence clonotype sharing among donors. Sampling was confined to blood; repertoires within tissues likely differ.

Germline values: CDR1 MGHRA, CDR2 YSYEKL. This CDR3 region has 20 residues. V lost 2 bases to trimming and J lost 4 bases; unmatched junction nucleotides: 17. The chain couples TRBV4-1 to TRBJ2-2; 9 nucleotides agree with TRBD1. This receptor was identified in a man younger than 35 in good health. Some clones in this sample may be carry-over from other donors' samples. The sequencing sample was made of naive CD4+ T cells from PBMCs. Subset meaning: CD45RA+ positively selected. The CDR3 region is CASSQRDPEIWDRVTGELFF. In DNA, the CDR3 is TGCGCCAGCAGCCAACGCGACCCAGAAATCTGGGACAGGGTCACCGGGGAGCTGTTTTTT.